Listed below are T cell receptor beta chains from one sample, sequenced in a study of T cell repertoires in cytomegalovirus infection. MiXCR, applied by TCRdb to the reads, yields one record per CDR3 protein. This table holds around 330,000 distinct CDR3 sequences, roughly 15% found once. The sample taken for sequencing was PBMCs. Every receptor here comes from a human donor in good health (CMV status not recorded). Some clones in this sample may be carry-over from other donors' samples. CDR3s leave out the opening cysteine and the closing phenylalanine or tryptophan. The size field is filled for only some rows; it gives once, few, many or a size class.

abundance: many; v_gene: TRBV7-9; j_gene: TRBJ2-5; CDR3aa: ASSLAGGAEETQY
abundance: few; v_gene: TRBV20-1; j_gene: TRBJ2-5; CDR3aa: SAVGEWTQY
abundance: .; v_gene: TRBV27; j_gene: TRBJ1-3; CDR3aa: ASSSLQGSDTIY
abundance: .; v_gene: TRBV10-3; j_gene: TRBJ2-5; CDR3aa: AISLAGGLGGVQETQY
abundance: many; v_gene: TRBV7-2; j_gene: TRBJ2-1; CDR3aa: ASSFHREGNEQF
abundance: many; v_gene: TRBV12-3/TRBV12-4; j_gene: TRBJ1-6; CDR3aa: ASSQWALYSPLH
abundance: many; v_gene: TRBV12-3/TRBV12-4; j_gene: TRBJ1-6; CDR3aa: ASSLGTGVFGPLH
abundance: many; v_gene: TRBV28; j_gene: TRBJ2-7; CDR3aa: ASRRTSGGIYEQY
abundance: .; v_gene: TRBV12-3/TRBV12-4; j_gene: TRBJ1-1; CDR3aa: ASSTTGVTEAF
abundance: .; v_gene: TRBV20-1; j_gene: TRBJ2-4; CDR3aa: SARWGGKNIQY
abundance: few; v_gene: TRBV2; j_gene: TRBJ2-1; CDR3aa: ASSEAQGSYNEQF
abundance: many; v_gene: TRBV7-2; j_gene: TRBJ2-7; CDR3aa: ASSPRPGQAFGWFTEQY
abundance: many; v_gene: TRBV7-2; j_gene: TRBJ2-2; CDR3aa: ASSLNSGGAHTGELF
abundance: .; v_gene: TRBV5-6; j_gene: TRBJ2-2; CDR3aa: ASSLRAGTGNTGELF
abundance: many; v_gene: TRBV7-2; j_gene: TRBJ2-4; CDR3aa: ASSLGPFNIQY
abundance: many; v_gene: TRBV7-2; j_gene: TRBJ1-2; CDR3aa: ASSLEGLYYGYT
abundance: few; v_gene: TRBV6-1; j_gene: TRBJ1-2; CDR3aa: ASRDGQGASGYT
abundance: many; v_gene: TRBV7-8; j_gene: TRBJ2-7; CDR3aa: ASSPQVAGDREQY
abundance: few; v_gene: TRBV7-9; j_gene: TRBJ2-2; CDR3aa: ASSQLAGDPGNTGELF
abundance: many; v_gene: TRBV4-2; j_gene: TRBJ1-5; CDR3aa: ASSRDRDSNQPQH
abundance: few; v_gene: TRBV28; j_gene: TRBJ2-7; CDR3aa: ASIPAGTAYEQY
abundance: many; v_gene: TRBV7-2; j_gene: TRBJ2-3; CDR3aa: ASSLRLAFTDTQY
abundance: once; v_gene: TRBV7-4; j_gene: TRBJ1-4; CDR3aa: ASSFTTEKLF
abundance: .; v_gene: TRBV7-2; j_gene: TRBJ2-1; CDR3aa: ASSVDRDSYNEQF
abundance: .; v_gene: TRBV19; j_gene: TRBJ2-7; CDR3aa: ASSALTGGIYEQY